These 19 T cell receptor beta chains were sequenced from one sample in a study of control samples from healthy donors and cancer patients. The table came from immunoSEQ multiplex PCR; TCRdb's copy has only in-frame clones and leaves some out. The profile shows 100,000 to 110,000 clones, roughly 87% of them singletons. Sequenced input: blood. The receptors come from a woman in her forties or fifties in good health.

The rearrangement links TRBV5-4 to TRBJ1-1; D unclear. The V end lost 0 bases, the J end lost 5 bases, and 17 bases lay between the germline ends. The germline V gene encodes CDR1 SGHNT and CDR2 YYREEE (reference sequence). This CDR3 has 16 amino acids. CDR3: CASSLAGPVVRTEAFF. CDR3 DNA: TGTGCCAGCAGCTTGGCGGGTCCTGTGGTCAGGACTGAAGCTTTCTTT.

This chain joins TRBV2 and TRBJ2-1; 7 nucleotides line up with TRBD2. The germline gives CDR1 SNHLY, CDR2 FYNNEI. The J segment lost 10 bases and the V segment lost 6 bases, leaving 6 bases of the junction unmatched. The CDR3 contains 12 residues. The CDR3 protein is CASRVTSDEQFF. The CDR3 bases are TGTGCCAGCAGGGTTACTAGCGACGAGCAGTTCTTC.

The rearrangement uses TRBV28 and TRBJ1-2; possible D gene TRBD1, 5 bases. Germline V CDR1 and CDR2: MDHEN, SYDVKM. V dropped 7 bases and J dropped 8 bases, with 11 bases sitting between them. This CDR3 is 11 amino acids long. The CDR3 spells CASIQGGGYTF. CDR3 DNA: TGTGCCAGCATTCAGGGAGGCGGCTACACCTTC.

The genes are TRBV7-2 and TRBJ1-3; D ambiguous. Germline V lookup: CDR1 SGHTA, CDR2 FQGNSA. V was pared by 1 base and J by 2 bases, with 9 bases between. This CDR3 is 15 amino acids long. The CDR3 is CASSLVAGAGNTIYF. The CDR3 DNA sequence: TGTGCCAGCAGCTTAGTGGCCGGAGCTGGAAACACCATATATTTT.

The rearrangement uses TRBV10-2 and TRBJ1-5; no definite D call. The V gene lost 0 bases and the J gene lost 4 bases, with 4 bases spanning the gap. The CDR3 extends over 13 amino acids. The V gene's germline CDR1 is WSHSY and CDR2 SAAADI. The CDR3 spells CASSESQNQPQHF. DNA for the CDR3: TGCGCCAGCAGTGAGTCTCAGAATCAGCCCCAGCATTTT.

The chain uses TRBV6-5 and TRBJ1-6; tentatively, D is TRBD1 (6 bases). The CDR3 has 15 residues. With 6 bases removed from V and 7 bases from J, the gap between germline ends came to 16 bases. The germline V gene has CDR1 MNHEY and CDR2 SVGAGI. In nucleotides, the CDR3 is TGTGCCAGCAGCCGCGAGACAGGAGGAAATTCACCCCTCCACTTT. It is translated as CASSRETGGNSPLHF.

J is TRBJ2-5 and V is TRBV7-2; TRBD1 matches at 12 bases. Germline assignment: CDR1 SGHTA and CDR2 FQGNSA. V was clipped by 5 bases and J by 4 bases; unmatched bases: 17. The CDR3 totals 19 residues. CDR3 DNA sequence: TGTGCCAGCAGCATTCACCGGGACAGGGGGCTCGGGGGCCCAGAGACCCAGTACTTC. Protein: CASSIHRDRGLGGPETQYF. Filled out from reference TRBV7-2 and TRBJ2-5, the complete variable domain reads GAGVSQSPSNKVTEKGKDVELRCDPISGHTALYWYRQSLGQGLEFLIYFQGNSAPDKSGLPSDRFSAERTGGSVSTLTIQRTQQEDSAVYLCASSIHRDRGLGGPETQYFGPGTRLLVL.

The chain couples TRBV19 to TRBJ2-2, with D unclear. The germline V gene has CDR1 LNHDA and CDR2 SQIVND (reference sequence). The CDR3 is made up of 13 amino acids. V dropped 7 bases and J dropped 5 bases, with 11 bases sitting between them. The CDR3 bases are TGTGCCAGTAAGGGTCTTGGAACCGGGGAGCTGTTTTTT. This sequence encodes CASKGLGTGELFF.

This chain joins TRBV6-4 and TRBJ2-2; 9 nucleotides match TRBD1. The CDR3 is 15 residues long. CDR1 MRHNA and CDR2 SNTAGT come from the germline V gene. V was clipped by 4 bases and J by 4 bases; unmatched bases: 4. The CDR3: CASSGQTGGTGELFF. CDR3 sequence (DNA): TGTGCCAGCAGTGGACAGACAGGGGGCACCGGGGAGCTGTTTTTT.

V usage is TRBV18 and J usage is TRBJ2-6; 8 bases map to TRBD1. The CDR3 covers 19 residues. The germline V gene encodes CDR1 KGHSH and CDR2 LQKENI. The V and J ends lost 2 bases and 2 bases, in that order; junction bases with no gene match: 11. Here the CDR3 reads CASSPSVQGVFTGANVLTF. Here the CDR3 DNA reads TGTGCCAGCTCACCATCTGTACAGGGGGTTTTTACTGGGGCCAACGTCCTGACTTTC.

The chain joins TRBV12-1 to TRBJ2-7; the D call of TRBD2 is as the table states it, not checked on the DNA. TRBV12-1 is given as a pseudogene. CDR3 length: 20 residues. CDR3 amino acids: CASSIGSWVTMGSSDYEQYV. Here the CDR3 DNA reads TGTGCCAGCAGCATTGGGAGTTGGGTAACGATGGGGAGTTCGGACTACGAGCAGTACGTC.

The rearrangement joins TRBV27 to TRBJ2-1; D is undetermined. V lost 3 bases and J lost 4, with 7 bases in between. CDR3 length: 13 amino acids. Germline V lookup: CDR1 MNHEY, CDR2 SMNVEV (reference sequence). CDR3 loop: CASSFTGYNEQFF. DNA for the CDR3: TGTGCCAGCAGTTTCACCGGGTACAATGAGCAGTTCTTC.

The sample holds a few counts of this clone. This rearrangement joins TRBV7-9 to TRBJ2-3, with D possibly being TRBD1 (6 bases). Germline V gene data show CDR1 as SEHNR and CDR2 as FQNEAQ (reference sequence). With 2 bases removed from V and 2 bases from J, the gap between germline ends came to 8 bases. There are 14 residues in the CDR3. The CDR3 spells CASSLQGTTDTQYF. CDR3 DNA sequence: TGTGCCAGCAGCTTACAGGGGACCACAGATACGCAGTATTTT.

V usage is TRBV12-2 and J usage is TRBJ2-7; TRBD2 reflects the table's D call only, with no check against the DNA. TRBV12-2 is given as a pseudogene. The CDR3 totals 19 residues. CDR3 DNA: TGTGCAAGTCGCTTAGGGGGACTAGCGGGGGATAGGAGCTCCTACGAGCAGTACTTC. Protein: CASRLGGLAGDRSSYEQYF.

In this sample, this clone turned up a few times. The rearrangement joins TRBV7-3 to TRBJ1-1; D not certain. The CDR3 runs 14 residues. Trimming took 4 bases from V and 0 from J, leaving 9 bases between them. CDR1 is SGHTA and CDR2 is FQGTGA in the germline V gene. Here the CDR3 DNA reads TGTGCCAGCAGCTCGTCCCACATGAACACTGAAGCTTTCTTT. It encodes CASSSSHMNTEAFF.

The gene calls are TRBV30 and TRBJ1-1; D might be TRBD1 (5 bases). The CDR3 is 13 residues long. Germline CDR1 is GTSNPN and CDR2 is SVGIG (reference sequence). The V end was cut by 5 bases, the J end by 0 bases, with 10 bases between. The CDR3 spells CAWGTEMNTEAFF. For the CDR3, the DNA is TGTGCCTGGGGGACGGAGATGAACACTGAAGCTTTCTTT.

The genes are TRBV7-6 and TRBJ1-5; a weak D match, TRBD1 (5 bases). From germline, CDR1 is SGHVS and CDR2 FNYEAQ. V lost 1 base, J lost 3 bases, and 10 bases lay in between. The CDR3 has 15 residues. The CDR3 loop reads CASSLGGGLNQPQHF. The CDR3 bases are TGTGCCAGCAGCTTAGGCGGGGGTCTCAATCAGCCCCAGCATTTT.

The chain has TRBV18 and TRBJ2-5; D is perhaps TRBD2 (5 bases). The germline V gene has CDR1 KGHSH and CDR2 LQKENI. The CDR3 runs to 14 residues. Trimming shortened V by 3 bases and J by 1 base, and 9 bases separated the two germline ends. The CDR3 DNA reads as TGTGCCAGCTCACCGGGGAGACTCCAAGAGACCCAGTACTTC. Translation: CASSPGRLQETQYF. The full variable domain, its missing parts supplied by reference TRBV18 and TRBJ2-5, is NAGVMQNPRHLVRRRGQEARLRCSPMKGHSHVYWYRQLPEEGLKFMVYLQKENIIDESGMPKERFSAEFPKEGPSILRIQQVVRGDSAAYFCASSPGRLQETQYFGPGTRLLVL.

This clone was seen only a few times. The chain carries TRBV5-1 and TRBJ1-1, with TRBD1 identical over 11 bases. V lost 4 bases, J lost 10 bases, and 6 bases stayed unmatched. The CDR3 consists of 13 residues. Germline V gene sequence: CDR1 SGHRS, CDR2 YFSETQ. This CDR3 is CASSVGQGVLAFF. As DNA, the CDR3 is TGCGCCAGCAGCGTGGGACAGGGGGTCCTAGCTTTCTTT.